The rows below give T cell receptor beta chains drawn from one sample of a study of a mutant IDH1 vaccine in newly diagnosed glioma. The protocol was immunoSEQ multiplex PCR, while the TCRdb copy is restricted to in-frame clones and leaves out a portion. This table holds 65,000 to 70,000 clones, around 83% found once. The sample consisted of peripheral blood mononuclear cells (PBMCs), taken from a glioma patient treated with radiotherapy, temozolomide or both. The source is a woman between 18 and 29 years old with glioma. Some clones in this sample may be carry-over from other donors' samples. Both conserved end residues are part of each CDR3. D genes are given only for firm matches. Clone size appears in some rows only: once, few, many, or a class for an expanded clone.

len	v_gene	j_gene	abundance	d_gene	CDR3aa	CDR3nt
13	TRBV7-6	TRBJ1-1	-	-	CASSLGFNTEAFF	TGTGCCAGCAGCTTAGGGTTTAACACTGAAGCTTTCTTT
15	TRBV25-1	TRBJ1-2	-	TRBD1	CASRARDRVSDGYTF	TGTGCCAGCAGGGCGAGGGACAGGGTTTCCGATGGCTACACCTTC
16	TRBV2	TRBJ2-2	-	-	CASSGSRTANTGELFF	TGTGCCAGCTCAGGAAGTAGGACAGCCAACACCGGGGAGCTGTTTTTT
12	TRBV19	TRBJ2-7	-	TRBD2	CATGLAGYEQYF	TGTGCCACCGGACTAGCGGGCTACGAGCAGTACTTC
20	TRBV21-1	TRBJ1-5	-	-	CASTLGRASLTYYSNQPQHF	TGTGCCAGCACTCTGGGGAGGGCGAGCCTCACCTATTATAGCAATCAGCCCCAGCATTTT
12	TRBV5-4	TRBJ2-7	-	-	CASSRDGAEQYF	TGTGCCAGCAGCCGGGACGGGGCCGAGCAGTACTTC
15	TRBV6-5	TRBJ1-3	-	-	CASSYSTGPGNTIYF	TGTGCCAGCAGTTACTCGACGGGGCCTGGAAACACCATATATTTT
12	TRBV30	TRBJ1-1	-	-	CAWSYRNTEAFF	TGTGCCTGGAGTTACAGGAACACTGAAGCTTTCTTT
17	TRBV5-1	TRBJ2-7	-	TRBD2	CASSLELSGSGSYEQYF	TGCGCCAGCAGCTTGGAACTAAGCGGGAGTGGGTCCTACGAGCAGTACTTC
14	TRBV30	TRBJ2-6	-	-	CAWSTGSGANVLTF	TGTGCCTGGTCTACAGGGTCCGGGGCCAACGTCCTGACTTTC
14	TRBV14	TRBJ2-5	-	TRBD1	CASSPRTGRETQYF	TGTGCCAGCAGCCCCAGGACAGGGAGGGAGACCCAGTACTTC
15	TRBV18	TRBJ2-2	-	-	CASSQKGFNTGELFF	TGTGCCAGCTCACAAAAGGGGTTCAACACCGGGGAGCTGTTTTTT
13	TRBV11-2	TRBJ2-1	few	-	CASSTELYNEQFF	TGTGCCAGCAGCACCGAACTCTACAATGAGCAGTTCTTC
14	TRBV19	TRBJ1-5	-	-	CASMTPGGNQPQHF	TGTGCCAGTATGACGCCGGGAGGAAATCAGCCCCAGCATTTT
15	TRBV5-1	TRBJ2-7	-	-	CASSAGGLSSYEQYF	TGCGCCAGCAGCGCCGGAGGCCTAAGCTCCTACGAGCAGTACTTC
14	TRBV19	TRBJ2-4	-	-	CASSFGVTGYIQYF	TGTGCCAGTAGCTTCGGCGTGACAGGTTACATTCAGTACTTC
16	TRBV18	TRBJ2-6	-	-	CASSPGTGGGANVLTF	TGTGCCAGCTCACCCGGAACGGGTGGTGGGGCCAACGTCCTGACTTTC
11	TRBV20-1	TRBJ1-2	-	-	CSSGVGGGYTF	TGCAGCTCGGGTGTAGGGGGAGGCTACACCTTC
13	TRBV29-1	TRBJ2-7	-	-	CSVESGSSYEQYF	TGCAGCGTTGAGTCAGGGAGTAGCTACGAGCAGTACTTC
14	TRBV4-1	TRBJ2-2	-	TRBD2	CASSHGGEGGELFF	TGCGCCAGCAGCCATGGGGGGGAGGGCGGGGAGCTGTTTTTT
14	TRBV29-1	TRBJ2-7	-	TRBD2	CSVQSRLAGVEQYF	TGCAGCGTCCAATCCCGTCTAGCGGGAGTAGAGCAGTACTTC
15	TRBV5-1	TRBJ2-7	-	TRBD1	CASSHGTGQSDEQYF	TGCGCCAGCAGCCATGGGACAGGGCAAAGCGACGAGCAGTACTTC
13	TRBV10-3	TRBJ1-5	-	-	CAISDREDQPQHF	TGTGCCATCAGTGATAGGGAAGATCAGCCCCAGCATTTT
13	TRBV7-2	TRBJ1-2	-	-	CASSFQSLSGYTF	TGTGCCAGCAGCTTCCAATCTCTCTCCGGCTACACCTTC
10	TRBV29-1	TRBJ2-5	-	-	CSVMGETQYF	TGCAGCGTTATGGGGGAGACCCAGTACTTC
13	TRBV6-1	TRBJ2-7	-	-	CASLFGAFYEQYF	TGTGCCAGCCTTTTTGGGGCTTTCTACGAGCAGTACTTC
14	TRBV6-1	TRBJ1-1	-	TRBD1	CASSGGPGTVEAFF	TGTGCCAGCAGTGGAGGACCAGGGACAGTTGAAGCTTTCTTT
13	TRBV11-2	TRBJ1-5	-	-	CASSLDGAQPQHF	TGTGCCAGCAGCTTAGACGGGGCTCAGCCCCAGCATTTT
13	TRBV6-5	TRBJ1-1	-	TRBD1	CASSYSNRGGAFF	TGTGCCAGCAGTTACTCGAACAGGGGGGGAGCTTTCTTT
15	TRBV2	TRBJ1-5	-	TRBD1	CASRETGWGEQPQHF	TGTGCCAGCAGGGAGACAGGGTGGGGGGAGCAGCCCCAGCATTTT
11	TRBV29-1	TRBJ2-1	-	-	CSATRANEQFF	TGCAGCGCGACCAGGGCGAATGAGCAGTTCTTC
14	TRBV27	TRBJ1-6	-	-	CASSYGGIGSPLHF	TGTGCCAGCTCCTATGGGGGGATCGGGTCACCCCTCCACTTT
12	TRBV7-2	TRBJ2-2	-	TRBD2	CASSLGGRGLFF	TGTGCCAGCAGCTTAGGGGGGAGGGGGCTGTTTTTT
14	TRBV6-1	TRBJ1-5	few	-	CASSEQAQHQPQHF	TGTGCCAGCAGTGAACAGGCACAACATCAGCCCCAGCATTTT
15	TRBV5-1	TRBJ1-1	-	-	CASSSGGLSPNEAFF	TGCGCCAGCAGCAGTGGGGGCCTGTCACCAAATGAAGCTTTCTTT
14	TRBV5-6	TRBJ1-2	-	-	CASSLAATARSYTF	TGTGCCAGCAGCTTGGCCGCCACGGCCCGATCATACACCTTC
15	TRBV2	TRBJ2-3	-	TRBD2	CASRTAGVGTDTQYF	TGTGCCAGCAGGACAGCGGGAGTAGGCACAGATACGCAGTATTTT
15	TRBV15	TRBJ1-5	-	TRBD1	CATSTDRGLNQPQHF	TGTGCCACCAGCACGGACAGGGGGCTTAATCAGCCCCAGCATTTT
13	TRBV19	TRBJ1-2	-	-	CASSIVEGSGYTF	TGTGCCAGTAGTATAGTGGAGGGTTCTGGCTACACCTTC
15	TRBV5-5	TRBJ2-6	-	-	CASSVESSGANVLTF	TGTGCCAGCAGCGTGGAATCCTCTGGGGCCAACGTCCTGACTTTC
16	TRBV5-6	TRBJ2-7	-	-	CASSLELGQYSYEQYF	TGTGCCAGCAGCTTGGAACTAGGACAGTACTCCTACGAGCAGTACTTC
14	TRBV19	TRBJ2-6	-	-	CASYDYSGANVLTF	TGTGCCAGTTATGACTACTCTGGGGCCAACGTCCTGACTTTC
17	TRBV11-3	TRBJ2-5	-	TRBD1	CASSDLPRQGEGETQYF	TGTGCCAGCAGCGATCTTCCGAGACAGGGTGAGGGGGAGACCCAGTACTTC
12	TRBV11-2	TRBJ1-1	-	-	CASSLRGTEAFF	TGTGCCAGCAGCCTCAGGGGCACTGAAGCTTTCTTT
16	TRBV27	TRBJ1-3	-	-	CASSLSGPAYRNTIYF	TGTGCCAGCAGTTTATCAGGGCCAGCTTACCGAAACACCATATATTTT
13	TRBV6-5	TRBJ1-1	-	-	CASRITQSTEAFF	TGTGCCAGCAGGATCACCCAAAGCACTGAAGCTTTCTTT
14	TRBV5-1	TRBJ2-5	-	TRBD2	CASRLSGVQETQYF	TGCGCCAGCAGACTAAGCGGGGTCCAAGAGACCCAGTACTTC
12	TRBV4-1	TRBJ2-1	-	-	CASSQGTYEQFF	TGCGCCAGCAGCCAAGGAACCTATGAGCAGTTCTTC
14	TRBV6-1	TRBJ1-5	-	-	CASRLDSDNQPQHF	TGTGCCAGCAGGTTAGACTCAGACAATCAGCCCCAGCATTTT
15	TRBV6-5	TRBJ2-7	-	TRBD1	CASSPRQGTSYEQYF	TGTGCCAGCAGTCCGAGACAGGGGACATCCTACGAGCAGTACTTC
13	TRBV4-2	TRBJ2-5	-	-	CASSQGERETQYF	TGTGCCAGCAGCCAAGGAGAGAGGGAGACCCAGTACTTC
16	TRBV7-9	TRBJ2-5	-	TRBD1	CASRSRDRGIVETQYF	TGTGCCAGCAGATCCCGGGACAGGGGTATTGTGGAGACCCAGTACTTC
15	TRBV7-2	TRBJ2-2	few	-	CASSLVVGGAGELFF	TGTGCCAGCAGCTTAGTTGTGGGCGGGGCCGGGGAGCTGTTTTTT
11	TRBV29-1	TRBJ2-7	-	TRBD1	CSVDRGEEQYF	TGCAGCGTCGACAGGGGGGAGGAGCAGTACTTC